This T cell receptor beta chain was identified during a study of OX40 agonist ivuxolimab in advanced cancers. Study as a whole: Partial responses, seen in three patients, involved one hepatocellular carcinoma and two cutaneous melanomas.

The CDR3 is made up of 13 amino acids. J lost 4 bases, V lost 3 bases, and 1 base had no gene match. The germline V gene has CDR1 MNHEY and CDR2 SMNVEV (reference sequence). The data were produced by immunoSEQ multiplex PCR, yet TCRdb's version contains in-frame clones alone and is incomplete. The repertoire includes fewer than 45,000 clones, around 89% of them detected once, and over 0.55% sits in the top ten. Exclusion of a patient followed from autoimmune disease history or systemic immunosuppression. This TCR was sampled from an adult with an advanced solid tumor such as melanoma, head and neck, liver or kidney cancer. This sample comprised CD4+ or CD8+ T cells sorted from blood, obtained in a trial of the OX40 agonist ivuxolimab. The gene calls are TRBV27 and TRBJ2-5; TRBD1 matches 8 bases. The CDR3: CASSFTGGETQYF. The DNA of the CDR3 is TGTGCCAGCAGTTTTACAGGGGGAGAGACCCAGTACTTC.